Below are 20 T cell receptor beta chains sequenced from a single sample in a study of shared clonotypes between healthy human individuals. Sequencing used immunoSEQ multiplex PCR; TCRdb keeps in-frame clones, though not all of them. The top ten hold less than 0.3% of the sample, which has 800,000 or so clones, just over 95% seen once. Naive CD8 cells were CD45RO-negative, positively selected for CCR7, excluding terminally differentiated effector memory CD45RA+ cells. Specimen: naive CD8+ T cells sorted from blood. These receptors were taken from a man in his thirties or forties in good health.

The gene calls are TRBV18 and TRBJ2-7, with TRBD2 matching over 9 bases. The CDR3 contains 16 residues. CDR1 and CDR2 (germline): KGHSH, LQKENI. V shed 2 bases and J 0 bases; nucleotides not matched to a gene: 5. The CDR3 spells CASSPDAGGSSYEQYF. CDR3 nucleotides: TGTGCCAGCTCACCAGATGCGGGAGGGAGCTCCTACGAGCAGTACTTC.

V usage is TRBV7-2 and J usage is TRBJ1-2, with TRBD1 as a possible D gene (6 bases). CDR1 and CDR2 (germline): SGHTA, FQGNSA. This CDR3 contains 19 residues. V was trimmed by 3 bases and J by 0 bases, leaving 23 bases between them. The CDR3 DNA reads TGTGCCAGCAGCTTTCCCCGGGGGGGCGATATACGATCTAACTATGGCTACACCTTC. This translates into CASSFPRGGDIRSNYGYTF.

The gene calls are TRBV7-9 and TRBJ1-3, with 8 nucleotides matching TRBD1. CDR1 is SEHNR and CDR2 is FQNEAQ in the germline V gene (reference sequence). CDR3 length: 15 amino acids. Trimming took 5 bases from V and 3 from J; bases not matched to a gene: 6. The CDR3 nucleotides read TGTGCCAGCAGCAAGGGACAGGCGCTTGGAAACACCATATATTTT. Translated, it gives CASSKGQALGNTIYF.

The CDR3 region is CASSFGSNQPQHF. The CDR3 coding sequence is TGTGCCAGCAGCTTTGGCAGCAATCAGCCCCAGCATTTT. The rearrangement joins TRBV11-2 to TRBJ1-5; D is ambiguous. The V and J ends lost 3 bases and 1 base respectively, with 4 bases between them. Germline CDR1 reads SGHAT; CDR2 reads FQNNGV. The CDR3 spans 13 residues.

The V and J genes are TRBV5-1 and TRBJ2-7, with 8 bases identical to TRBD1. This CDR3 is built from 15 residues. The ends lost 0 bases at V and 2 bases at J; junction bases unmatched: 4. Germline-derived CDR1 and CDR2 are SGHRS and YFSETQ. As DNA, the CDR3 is TGCGCCAGCAGCTTGGTACAGGGGGGCGCCTACGAGCAGTACTTC. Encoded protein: CASSLVQGGAYEQYF. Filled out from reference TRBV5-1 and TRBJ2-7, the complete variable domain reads KAGVTQTPRYLIKTRGQQVTLSCSPISGHRSVSWYQQTPGQGLQFLFEYFSETQRNKGNFPGRFSGRQFSNSRSEMNVSTLELGDSALYLCASSLVQGGAYEQYFGPGTRLTVT.

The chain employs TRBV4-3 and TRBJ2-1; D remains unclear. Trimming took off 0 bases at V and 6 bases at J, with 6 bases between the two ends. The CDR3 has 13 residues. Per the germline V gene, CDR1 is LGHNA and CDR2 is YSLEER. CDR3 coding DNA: TGCGCCAGCAGCCAAGATCTAGGCAATGAGCAGTTCTTC. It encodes CASSQDLGNEQFF.

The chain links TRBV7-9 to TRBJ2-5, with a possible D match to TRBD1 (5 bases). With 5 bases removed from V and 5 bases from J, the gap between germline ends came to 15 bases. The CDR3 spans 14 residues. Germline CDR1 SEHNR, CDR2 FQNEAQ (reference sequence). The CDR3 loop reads CASSPTLRVETQYF. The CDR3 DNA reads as TGTGCCAGCAGCCCCACCCTCAGGGTGGAGACCCAGTACTTC.

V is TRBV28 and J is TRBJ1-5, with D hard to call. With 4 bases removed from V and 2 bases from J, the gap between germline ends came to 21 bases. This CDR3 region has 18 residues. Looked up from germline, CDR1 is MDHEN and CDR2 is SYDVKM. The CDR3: CASSSEPGARAGNQPQHF. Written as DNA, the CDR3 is TGTGCCAGCAGTTCCGAACCGGGAGCTAGAGCTGGCAATCAGCCCCAGCATTTT. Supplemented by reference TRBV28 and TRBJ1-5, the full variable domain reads DVKVTQSSRYLVKRTGEKVFLECVQDMDHENMFWYRQDPGLGLRLIYFSYDVKMKEKGDIPEGYSVSREKKERFSLILESASTNQTSMYLCASSSEPGARAGNQPQHFGDGTRLSIL.

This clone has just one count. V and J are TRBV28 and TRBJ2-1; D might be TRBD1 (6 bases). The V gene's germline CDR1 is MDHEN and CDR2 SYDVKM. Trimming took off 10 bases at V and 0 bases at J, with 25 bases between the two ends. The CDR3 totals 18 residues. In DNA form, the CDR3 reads TGTGCCACCCTGCTACAGGGACCCACCGAGAGCTCCTACAATGAGCAGTTCTTC. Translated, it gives CATLLQGPTESSYNEQFF.

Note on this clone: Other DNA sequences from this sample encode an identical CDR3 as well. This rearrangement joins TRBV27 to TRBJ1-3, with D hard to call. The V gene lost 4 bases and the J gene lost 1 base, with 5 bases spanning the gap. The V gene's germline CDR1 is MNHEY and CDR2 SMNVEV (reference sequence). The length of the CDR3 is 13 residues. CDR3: CASSSLSGNTIYF. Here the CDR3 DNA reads TGTGCCAGCAGTTCCCTGTCTGGAAACACCATATATTTT.

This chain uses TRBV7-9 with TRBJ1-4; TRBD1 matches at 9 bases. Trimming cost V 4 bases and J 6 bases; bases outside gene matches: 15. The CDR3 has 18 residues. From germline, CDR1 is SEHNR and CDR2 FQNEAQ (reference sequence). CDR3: CASSSFRGGQGHYEKLFF. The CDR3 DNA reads TGTGCCAGCAGCTCTTTTAGGGGCGGACAGGGGCATTATGAAAAACTGTTTTTT.

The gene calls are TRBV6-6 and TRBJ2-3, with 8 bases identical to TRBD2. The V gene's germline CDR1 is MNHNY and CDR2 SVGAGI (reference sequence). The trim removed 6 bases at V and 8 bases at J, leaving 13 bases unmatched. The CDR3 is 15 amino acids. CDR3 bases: TGTGCCAGCAGGAATTCGGGGGGGGCGCATTTTACGCAGTATTTT. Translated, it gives CASRNSGGAHFTQYF.

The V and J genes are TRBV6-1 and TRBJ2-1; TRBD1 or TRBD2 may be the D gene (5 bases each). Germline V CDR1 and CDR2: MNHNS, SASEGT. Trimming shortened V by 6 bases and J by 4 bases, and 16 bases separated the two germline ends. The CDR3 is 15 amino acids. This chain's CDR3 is CASRSGRDPYNEQFF. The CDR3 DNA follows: TGTGCCAGCAGGTCGGGACGGGATCCTTACAATGAGCAGTTCTTC.

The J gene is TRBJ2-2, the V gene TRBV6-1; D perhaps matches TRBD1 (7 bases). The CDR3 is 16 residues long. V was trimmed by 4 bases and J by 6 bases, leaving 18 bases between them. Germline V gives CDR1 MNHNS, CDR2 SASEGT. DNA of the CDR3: TGTGCCAGCAGTGTGTTCCAGGGGGGTCGTTCCGGGGAGCTGTTTTTT. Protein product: CASSVFQGGRSGELFF.

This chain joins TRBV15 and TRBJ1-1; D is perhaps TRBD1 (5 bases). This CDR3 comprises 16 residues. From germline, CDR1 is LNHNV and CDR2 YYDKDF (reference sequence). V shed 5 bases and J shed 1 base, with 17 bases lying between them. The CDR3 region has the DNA TGTGCCACCAGCTGGGACCGCGGAGTATCGAACACTGAAGCTTTCTTT. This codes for CATSWDRGVSNTEAFF.

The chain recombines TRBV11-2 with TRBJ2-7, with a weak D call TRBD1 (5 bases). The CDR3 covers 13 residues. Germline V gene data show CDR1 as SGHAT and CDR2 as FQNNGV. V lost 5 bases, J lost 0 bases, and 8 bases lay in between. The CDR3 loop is CASSPGYSYEQYF. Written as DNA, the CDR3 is TGTGCCAGCAGCCCAGGGTACTCCTACGAGCAGTACTTC.

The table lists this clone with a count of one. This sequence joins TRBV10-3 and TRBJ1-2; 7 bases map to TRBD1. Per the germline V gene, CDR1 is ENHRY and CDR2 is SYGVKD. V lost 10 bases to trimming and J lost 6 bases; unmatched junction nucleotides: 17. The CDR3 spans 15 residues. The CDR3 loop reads CASFDGSRGGNGYTF. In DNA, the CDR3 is TGTGCCAGCTTTGACGGATCGAGAGGGGGCAATGGCTACACCTTC.

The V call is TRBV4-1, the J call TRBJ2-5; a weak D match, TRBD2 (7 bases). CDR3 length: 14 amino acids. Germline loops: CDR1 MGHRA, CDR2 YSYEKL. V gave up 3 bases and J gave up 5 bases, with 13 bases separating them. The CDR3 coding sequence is TGCGCCAGCAGCCAGATCAGGGGAGGGGAGACCCAGTACTTC. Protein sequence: CASSQIRGGETQYF.

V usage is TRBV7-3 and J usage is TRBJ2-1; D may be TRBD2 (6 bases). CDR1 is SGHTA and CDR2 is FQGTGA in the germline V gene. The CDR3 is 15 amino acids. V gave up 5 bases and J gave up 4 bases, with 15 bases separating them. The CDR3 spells CASSPPRGKYNEQFF. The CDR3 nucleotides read TGTGCCAGCAGCCCACCCCGGGGGAAGTACAATGAGCAGTTCTTC.

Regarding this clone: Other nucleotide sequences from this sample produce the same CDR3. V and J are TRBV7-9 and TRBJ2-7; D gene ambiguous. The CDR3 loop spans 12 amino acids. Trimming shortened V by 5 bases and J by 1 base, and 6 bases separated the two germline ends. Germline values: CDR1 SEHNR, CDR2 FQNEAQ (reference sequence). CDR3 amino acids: CASSPPSYEQYF. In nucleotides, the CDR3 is TGTGCCAGCAGCCCCCCGTCCTACGAGCAGTACTTC.